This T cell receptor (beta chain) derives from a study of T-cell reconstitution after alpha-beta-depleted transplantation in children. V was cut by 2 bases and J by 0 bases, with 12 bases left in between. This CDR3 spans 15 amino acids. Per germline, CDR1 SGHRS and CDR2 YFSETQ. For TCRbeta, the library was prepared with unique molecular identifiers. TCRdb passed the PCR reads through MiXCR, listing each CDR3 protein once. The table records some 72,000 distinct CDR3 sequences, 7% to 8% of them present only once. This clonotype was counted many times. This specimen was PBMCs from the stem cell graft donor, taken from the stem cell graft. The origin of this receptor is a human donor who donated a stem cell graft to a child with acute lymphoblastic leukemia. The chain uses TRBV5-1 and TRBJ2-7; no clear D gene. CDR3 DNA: TGCGCCAGCAGCTTCGGGCAGGCGAGCTCCTACGAGCAGTACTTC. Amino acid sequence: CASSFGQASSYEQYF.